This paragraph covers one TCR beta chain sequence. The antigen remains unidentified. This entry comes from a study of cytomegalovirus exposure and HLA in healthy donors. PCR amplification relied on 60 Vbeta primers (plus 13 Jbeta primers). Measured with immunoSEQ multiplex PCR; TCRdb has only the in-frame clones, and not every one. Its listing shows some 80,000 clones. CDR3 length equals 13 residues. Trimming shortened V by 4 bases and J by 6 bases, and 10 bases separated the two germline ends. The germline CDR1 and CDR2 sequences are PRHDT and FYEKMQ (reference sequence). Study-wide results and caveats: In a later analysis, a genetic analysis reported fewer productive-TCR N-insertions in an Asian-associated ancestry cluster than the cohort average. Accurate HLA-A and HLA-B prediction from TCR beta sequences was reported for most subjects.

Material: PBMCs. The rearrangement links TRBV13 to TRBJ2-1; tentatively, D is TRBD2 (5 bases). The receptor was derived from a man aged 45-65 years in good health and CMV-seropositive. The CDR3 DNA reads TGTGCCAGCAGCTACGGACGGGGCAATGAGCAGTTCTTC. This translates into CASSYGRGNEQFF.